The sequence of this T cell receptor (beta chain) was determined in a study of blood T cells in healthy people across ages. Caucasian, healthy and from Russia, the donors were aged between 6 and 90. Each donor had about 10 milliliters of peripheral blood drawn. Only a few counts were recorded for this clonotype. This CDR3 has 14 residues. CDR1 MDHEN and CDR2 SYDVKM come from the germline V gene. Combining a sample-barcoded 5' primer with a J-beta primer mix, a second PCR ran for about 6 to 12 cycles. A single record per CDR3 protein comes from TCRdb applying MiXCR to the 5' RACE reads. This sample carries over 600,000 distinct CDR3 sequences, about 21% of them seen once, and the ten largest clones take around 3.4%.

The sample consisted of blood. The V call is TRBV28, the J call TRBJ2-5; TRBD2 agrees at 8 bases. Near its end, the DNA agrees better with TRBJ2-7, so the J call may be wrong. The TCR sequence derives from a man in his sixties or seventies in good health. CDR3: CASSTPGGSLEQYF. DNA for the CDR3: TGTGCCAGCAGTACCCCGGGAGGGTCGCTCGAGCAGTACTTC.